This T cell receptor beta chain was observed in a study of spatial heterogeneity in lung cancer. Documented time point: blood at routine non-recurrence follow-up after resection. Trimming pared 0 bases from V and 1 base from J, leaving 8 bases between. The germline gives CDR1 SGHKS, CDR2 YYEKEE (reference sequence). This CDR3 contains 15 residues. Individually, TCR cDNA molecules were each labelled with a unique molecular identifier. TCRdb re-called the 5' RACE reads through MiXCR, storing one row per CDR3 protein. The sample contains approximately 110,000 distinct CDR3 sequences, 10% to 12% of which appear only once.

Here the sequenced sample was PBMCs, taken at follow-up. The chain employs TRBV5-5 and TRBJ1-3; D remains unclear. The TCR sequence derives from a female donor with early-stage non-small cell lung cancer. DNA for the CDR3: TGTGCCAGCAGCTTGGCCATAAGGTCTGGAAACACCATATATTTT. This encodes CASSLAIRSGNTIYF.